Listed here are 2 T cell receptor beta chains from one sample, sequenced in a study of T cell repertoires in aging, cancer and after chemotherapy. TRB rearrangements spanning V, D and J were amplified using mixed TRB-A/B primers. TCRdb redid the calling of the multiplex PCR reads with MiXCR, one entry per CDR3 protein. The data contain about a thousand distinct CDR3 sequences, around 30% of them seen just once; the ten biggest clones take up over 65%. The template was genomic DNA from peripheral blood, not RNA. Input material: blood. These receptors were taken from a human donor with a solid tumor.

The table lists this clonotype with a few counts. V is TRBV19 and J is TRBJ2-2; D uncertain. Trimming took off 6 bases at V and 5 bases at J, with 16 bases between the two ends. This CDR3 contains 15 residues. Germline CDR1 is LNHDA and CDR2 is SQIVND (reference sequence). CDR3 DNA: TGTGCCAGTAGAACCCGGACGTCTTGGACCGGGGAGCTGTTTTTT. Residues: CASRTRTSWTGELFF.

V gene TRBV6-5 combines with J gene TRBJ1-2, with 8 bases that match TRBD1. This CDR3 has 15 residues. Trimming cost V 3 bases and J 8 bases; bases outside gene matches: 11. Germline V gives CDR1 MNHEY, CDR2 SVGAGI. The CDR3 nucleotides read TGTGCCAGCAGTTATCAGGGGGCCGTGTCGCGGGGCTACACCTTC. Translation: CASSYQGAVSRGYTF.